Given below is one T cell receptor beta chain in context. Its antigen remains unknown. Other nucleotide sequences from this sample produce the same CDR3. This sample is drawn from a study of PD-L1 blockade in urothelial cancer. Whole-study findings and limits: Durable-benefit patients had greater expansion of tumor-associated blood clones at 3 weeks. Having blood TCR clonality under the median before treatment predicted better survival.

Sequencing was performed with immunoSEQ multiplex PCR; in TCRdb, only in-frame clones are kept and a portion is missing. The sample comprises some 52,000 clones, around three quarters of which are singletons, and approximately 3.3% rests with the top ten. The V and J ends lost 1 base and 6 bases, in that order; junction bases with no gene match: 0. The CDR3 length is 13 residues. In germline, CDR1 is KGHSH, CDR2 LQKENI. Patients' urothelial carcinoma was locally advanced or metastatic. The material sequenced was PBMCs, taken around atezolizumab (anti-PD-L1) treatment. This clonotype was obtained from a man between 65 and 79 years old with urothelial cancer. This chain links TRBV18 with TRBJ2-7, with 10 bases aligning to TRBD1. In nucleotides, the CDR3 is TGTGCCAGCTCACCACGGGACAGGGGCGAGCAGTACTTC. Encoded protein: CASSPRDRGEQYF.